Each of the 18 T cell receptor beta chains below was sequenced from the same sample in a study of blood T cell repertoires in COVID-19. Clones were sequenced by immunoSEQ multiplex PCR, and TCRdb holds only the in-frame ones, with some missing. The table lists approximately 200,000 clones, 70% to 90% of them singletons. Sequencing used peripheral blood. Receptor source: a human donor with active or convalescent COVID-19. The donor label of this sample is uncertain.

The chain carries TRBV5-4 and TRBJ2-2; possible D gene TRBD2, 12 bases. This CDR3 contains 20 residues. Germline-derived CDR1 and CDR2 are SGHNT and YYREEE (reference sequence). Trimming cost V 1 base and J 8 bases, with 30 bases left between them. The CDR3 region is CASSLKGTGGTSGPTGELFF. In DNA, the CDR3 is TGTGCCAGCAGCTTGAAGGGGACAGGGGGGACTAGCGGGCCGACGGGGGAGCTGTTTTTT.

The chain links TRBV12-3 or TRBV12-4 to TRBJ2-3; D gene unclear. This CDR3 spans 12 amino acids. Trimming took 5 bases from V and 2 from J, leaving 5 bases between them. The CDR3 is CASSPNTDTQYF. CDR3 DNA: TGTGCCAGCAGTCCTAACACAGATACGCAGTATTTT.

The genes are TRBV6-5 and TRBJ1-2, with D perhaps TRBD1 (6 bases). The germline V gene encodes CDR1 MNHEY and CDR2 SVGAGI. V lost 7 bases, J lost 0 bases, and 6 bases lay in between. This CDR3 region has 12 residues. The CDR3 DNA reads as TGTGCCAGCAAGGGGGCTAACTATGGCTACACCTTC. This sequence encodes CASKGANYGYTF.

The gene calls are TRBV7-9 and TRBJ1-1; D gene unclear. V lost 2 bases to trimming and J lost 2 bases, with 12 bases between them. The CDR3 covers 15 residues. Germline CDR1 reads SEHNR; CDR2 reads FQNEAQ (reference sequence). The CDR3 region is CASSLLSDFNTEAFF. Here the CDR3 DNA reads TGTGCCAGCAGCTTATTATCTGACTTTAACACTGAAGCTTTCTTT.

The CDR3 loop is CASSVGVRDRGRDTQYF. In DNA, the CDR3 is TGTGCCAGCAGCGTAGGAGTCCGGGACAGGGGTAGGGATACGCAGTATTTT. J is TRBJ2-3 and V is TRBV9; 10 bases map to TRBD1. The CDR3 totals 17 residues. With 0 bases clipped from V and 6 bases from J, the junction kept 10 bases outside the gene matches. From germline, CDR1 is SGDLS and CDR2 YYNGEE. The full variable domain, completed using reference TRBV9 and TRBJ2-3, is DSGVTQTPKHLITATGQRVTLRCSPRSGDLSVYWYQQSLDQGLQFLIQYYNGEERAKGNILERFSAQQFPDLHSELNLSSLELGDSALYFCASSVGVRDRGRDTQYFGPGTRLTVL.

The rearrangement links TRBV6-6 to TRBJ1-2, with 8 positions matching TRBD1. CDR1 MNHNY and CDR2 SVGAGI come from the germline V gene (reference sequence). The CDR3 loop spans 14 amino acids. J lost 7 bases, V lost 7 bases, and 11 bases had no gene match. Here the CDR3 reads CASTSTRGRVGYTF. As DNA, the CDR3 is TGTGCCAGCACCTCGACCAGGGGGCGAGTTGGCTACACCTTC.

V is TRBV1 and J is TRBJ2-2; the listed D gene, TRBD2, was not tested against the DNA. TRBV1 is deemed a pseudogene. CDR3 length equals 15 residues. The CDR3 spells CTSRGLPIHTGELFF. CDR3 DNA sequence: TGCACCAGCAGGGGACTACCGATCCACACCGGGGAGCTGTTTTTT.

V usage is TRBV6-5 and J usage is TRBJ2-3; 10 bases map to TRBD2. CDR1 and CDR2 from the germline V gene are MNHEY and SVGAGI. The trim removed 4 bases at V and 6 bases at J, leaving 10 bases unmatched. This CDR3 is 16 amino acids long. The CDR3 nucleotides are TGTGCCAGCAGTTCCCAGCGGGGGGGTTCCGTGGATACGCAGTATTTT. This encodes CASSSQRGGSVDTQYF.

In its sample, this clone was seen a few times. The chain combines TRBV6-5 with TRBJ1-5; D ambiguous. Germline CDR1 is MNHEY and CDR2 is SVGAGI. The V end lost 6 bases, the J end lost 9 bases, and 9 bases lay between the germline ends. The CDR3 covers 11 residues. In DNA, the CDR3 is TGTGCCAGCAGCAAGACACGGCCCCAGCATTTT. It encodes CASSKTRPQHF.

The chain joins TRBV30 to TRBJ1-2, with D perhaps matching TRBD1 (5 bases). This CDR3 contains 15 residues. V was cut by 3 bases and J by 0 bases, with 14 bases left in between. The germline CDR1 and CDR2 sequences are GTSNPN and SVGIG (reference sequence). The CDR3 bases are TGTGCCTGGAGGACAGAACATCGAGCTAACTATGGCTACACCTTC. This encodes CAWRTEHRANYGYTF.

This chain connects TRBV24-1 to TRBJ1-2, with 9 bases aligning to TRBD1. Germline values: CDR1 KGHDR, CDR2 SFDVKD. The trim removed 7 bases at V and 3 bases at J, leaving 11 bases unmatched. The CDR3 is 16 residues long. CDR3 residues: CATSGVTGGLDYGYTF. CDR3 coding DNA: TGTGCCACCAGCGGGGTTACAGGGGGCTTGGACTATGGCTACACCTTC.

V and J are TRBV9 and TRBJ2-7, with TRBD1 matching 8 bases. The J segment lost 6 bases and the V segment lost 0 bases, leaving 5 bases of the junction unmatched. The CDR3 extends over 14 amino acids. The germline CDR1 and CDR2 sequences are SGDLS and YYNGEE. The CDR3 DNA sequence: TGTGCCAGCAGCGTAGATTGGACAGGGTTCGAGCAGTACTTC. It encodes CASSVDWTGFEQYF.

The gene calls are TRBV11-3 and TRBJ2-7; 8 bases align to TRBD1. Germline loops: CDR1 SGHNT, CDR2 YENEEA. The CDR3 consists of 13 residues. The V gene end was trimmed by 5 bases and the J gene end by 6 bases; junction bases not matched to a gene: 6. The CDR3 here is CASSLDRASEQYF. CDR3 nucleotide sequence: TGTGCCAGCAGCCTGGACAGGGCAAGCGAGCAGTACTTC. Together with reference TRBV11-3 and TRBJ2-7, the CDR3 gives the full variable domain: EAGVVQSPRYKIIEKKQPVAFWCNPISGHNTLYWYLQNLGQGPELLIRYENEEAVDDSQLPKDRFSAERLKGVDSTLKIQPAELGDSAVYLCASSLDRASEQYFGPGTRLTVT.

J is TRBJ2-1 and V is TRBV24-1; 8 bases align to TRBD2. There are 16 residues in the CDR3. With 1 base clipped from V and 8 bases from J, the junction kept 9 bases outside the gene matches. CDR1 and CDR2 from the germline V gene are KGHDR and SFDVKD. Written as DNA, the CDR3 is TGTGCCACCAGTGATTTTGGGCGGGAGGCCAGCGATGAGCAGTTCTTC. Translating gives CATSDFGREASDEQFF.

In this sample, this clone turned up a few times. This chain connects TRBV9 to TRBJ2-1, with 8 bases lining up with TRBD2. CDR1 is SGDLS, CDR2 YYNGEE, per germline. This CDR3 has 19 amino acids. V was pared by 0 bases and J by 2 bases, with 13 bases of the junction left unmatched. CDR3 DNA sequence: TGTGCCAGCAGCGTAGCTCCCCAGGAGCGGGGGCCTACCTACAATGAGCAGTTCTTC. Amino acid sequence: CASSVAPQERGPTYNEQFF.

This chain uses TRBV27 with TRBJ2-2; TRBD1 aligns across 8 bases. This CDR3 is built from 17 residues. Germline CDR1 reads MNHEY; CDR2 reads SMNVEV (reference sequence). Trimming cost V 3 bases and J 5 bases; bases outside gene matches: 11. CDR3 nucleotide sequence: TGTGCCAGCAGTTTTTCTCTCAACAGGGGGAGGACCGGGGAGCTGTTTTTT. Protein: CASSFSLNRGRTGELFF.

CDR3 loop: CASSLTRLAGAILGTQYF. CDR3 nucleotide sequence: TGTGCCAGCAGCTTAACGAGACTAGCGGGGGCGATACTTGGGACCCAGTACTTC. The chain joins TRBV7-2 to TRBJ2-5; 12 nucleotides align to TRBD2. V dropped 2 bases and J dropped 7; count of bases not matched to a gene: 14. Germline lookup yields CDR1 SGHTA and CDR2 FQGNSA. CDR3 length equals 18 residues.

In DNA form, the CDR3 reads TGTGCCAGCAGCCAGGTAACAGGGAACACCGGGGAGCTGTTTTTT. This codes for CASSQVTGNTGELFF. The chain employs TRBV3-1 (or the pseudogene TRBV3-2) and TRBJ2-2, with D perhaps matching TRBD1 (5 bases). This CDR3 comprises 15 residues. Looked up from germline, CDR1 is LGHDT and CDR2 is YNNKEL (reference sequence). Trimming removed 3 bases at V and 1 base at J, with 9 bases between.